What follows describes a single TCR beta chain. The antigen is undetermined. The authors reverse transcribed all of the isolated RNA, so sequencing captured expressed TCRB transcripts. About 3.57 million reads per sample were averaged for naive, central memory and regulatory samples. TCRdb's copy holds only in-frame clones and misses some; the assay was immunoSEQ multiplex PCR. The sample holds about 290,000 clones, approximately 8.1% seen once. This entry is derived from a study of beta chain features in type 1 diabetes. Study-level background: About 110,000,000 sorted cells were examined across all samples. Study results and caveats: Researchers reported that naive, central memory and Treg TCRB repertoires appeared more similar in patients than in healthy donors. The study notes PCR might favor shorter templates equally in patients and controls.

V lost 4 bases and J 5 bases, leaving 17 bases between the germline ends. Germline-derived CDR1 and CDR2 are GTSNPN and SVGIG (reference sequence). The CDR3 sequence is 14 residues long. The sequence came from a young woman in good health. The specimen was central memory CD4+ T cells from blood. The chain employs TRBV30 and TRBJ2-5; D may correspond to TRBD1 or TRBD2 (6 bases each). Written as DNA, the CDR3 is TGTGCCTGGAACCAAGGGGGGTTTGGGGAGACCCAGTACTTC. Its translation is CAWNQGGFGETQYF. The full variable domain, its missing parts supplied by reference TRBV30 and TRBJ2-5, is SQTIHQWPATLVQPVGSPLSLECTVEGTSNPNLYWYRQAAGRGLQLLFYSVGIGQISSEVPQNLSASRPQDRQFILSSKKLLLSDSGFYLCAWNQGGFGETQYFGPGTRLLVL.